The 27 T cell receptor beta chains in this list originate from one sample, sequenced in a study of blood T cell repertoires in COVID-19 (dated by TCRdb to the early 2020s). The library came from the immunoSEQ multiplex PCR assay. Held by TCRdb, this immuneACCESS table contains in-frame sequences only and omits some clones. Under half of the omission traces to an unresolved V gene where checked; the cause of the rest is unknown. This sample holds roughly 70,000 clones; around 90% were observed only once. The ten largest account for 5.5% to 8.5% of the sample. Material: peripheral blood. All receptors come from a woman of 80 years or more with active COVID-19.

This chain joins TRBV5-1 and TRBJ2-7; 11 bases match TRBD2. Germline V gene lookup returns CDR1 SGHRS and CDR2 YFSETQ. Unmatched junction bases numbered 6, after V lost 3 bases and J lost 1 base. The CDR3 is 16 residues long. This chain's CDR3 is CASSSGGTSGSYEQYF. The CDR3 region has the DNA TGCGCCAGCAGCTCTGGGGGGACTAGCGGTTCCTACGAGCAGTACTTC. The full variable domain, its missing parts supplied by reference TRBV5-1 and TRBJ2-7, is KAGVTQTPRYLIKTRGQQVTLSCSPISGHRSVSWYQQTPGQGLQFLFEYFSETQRNKGNFPGRFSGRQFSNSRSEMNVSTLELGDSALYLCASSSGGTSGSYEQYFGPGTRLTVT.

The chain carries TRBV20-1 and TRBJ2-6, with a weak D call TRBD1 (7 bases). In germline, CDR1 is DFQATT, CDR2 SNEGSKA (reference sequence). The CDR3 length is 18 residues. Trimming stripped 3 bases from V and 4 bases from J, with 22 bases between. In DNA form, the CDR3 reads TGCAGTGCTAGTTTGGGTGTTTCAGGGGGGTTAGGGGCCAACGTCCTGACTTTC. It is translated as CSASLGVSGGLGANVLTF.

The chain joins TRBV28 to TRBJ1-2, with 9 bases aligning to TRBD1. Germline values: CDR1 MDHEN, CDR2 SYDVKM. The CDR3 is 13 amino acids. V shed 10 bases, J shed 5 bases, and the junction held 8 bases outside the gene matches. The CDR3 loop is CATTKDRGYGYTF. In nucleotides, the CDR3 is TGTGCCACAACGAAGGACAGGGGATATGGCTACACCTTC.

The chain has TRBV18 and TRBJ2-2; D gene unclear. Germline values: CDR1 KGHSH, CDR2 LQKENI. V was clipped by 3 bases and J by 6 bases, with 14 bases between them. This CDR3 is 15 amino acids long. CDR3 amino acids: CASSPVVIHAGELFF. DNA of the CDR3: TGTGCCAGCTCACCTGTAGTTATCCATGCCGGGGAGCTGTTTTTT.

This chain links TRBV6-2 or TRBV6-3 with TRBJ2-1; perhaps TRBD2 as D (6 bases). The CDR3 extends over 15 amino acids. V was shortened by 3 bases and J by 9 bases, with 18 bases between the two germline ends. Per germline, CDR1 MNHEY and CDR2 SVGEGT. DNA of the CDR3: TGTGCCAGCAGTTATAGTGGGAGGTCGGGTCGTGAGCAGTTCTTC. Translated: CASSYSGRSGREQFF.

This clone was counted a few times. This rearrangement joins TRBV5-6 to TRBJ2-7; no firm D call. Per the germline V gene, CDR1 is SGHDT and CDR2 is YYEEEE. The length of the CDR3 is 13 residues. Trimming stripped 2 bases from V and 0 bases from J, with 6 bases between. In DNA form, the CDR3 reads TGTGCCAGCAGCTTTAGACTCTCCTACGAGCAGTACTTC. It encodes CASSFRLSYEQYF.

The chain combines TRBV19 with TRBJ2-5, with 8 bases lining up with TRBD1. The CDR3 spans 15 residues. V was pared by 5 bases and J by 5 bases, with 10 bases of the junction left unmatched. The germline gives CDR1 LNHDA, CDR2 SQIVND (reference sequence). CDR3: CASSPRQGRRETQYF. CDR3 bases: TGTGCCAGTAGTCCCCGACAGGGGCGCCGGGAGACCCAGTACTTC.

The CDR3 region has the DNA TGTGCCATTGGGCAGGGCCCAAATCAGCCCCAGCATTTT. Translated, it gives CAIGQGPNQPQHF. The V and J genes are TRBV10-3 and TRBJ1-5, with D perhaps TRBD1 (5 bases). Per germline, CDR1 ENHRY and CDR2 SYGVKD. The CDR3 consists of 13 residues. V was cut by 9 bases and J by 4 bases, with 13 bases left in between.

The chain combines TRBV15 with TRBJ2-7, with 9 positions matching TRBD1. The CDR3 has 14 amino acids. Unmatched junction bases numbered 2, after V lost 1 base and J lost 4 bases. CDR1 LNHNV and CDR2 YYDKDF come from the germline V gene (reference sequence). The CDR3 here is CATSRGQGGYEQYF. The CDR3 nucleotides are TGTGCCACCAGCAGAGGACAGGGGGGTTACGAGCAGTACTTC.

The gene calls are TRBV6-2 or TRBV6-3 and TRBJ1-5; D possibly corresponds to TRBD1 (5 bases). The CDR3 has 16 amino acids. V lost 5 bases and J 0 bases, leaving 14 bases between the germline ends. The germline V gene has CDR1 MNHEY and CDR2 SVGEGT. The CDR3 bases are TGTGCCAGCAGTCAAGGAGGGGTTGGTAGCAATCAGCCCCAGCATTTT. It is translated as CASSQGGVGSNQPQHF.

The rearrangement joins TRBV7-8 to TRBJ1-1, with 8 bases lining up with TRBD1. With V trimmed by 1 base and J by 6 bases, 4 bases remained unmatched. Germline CDR1 reads SGHVS; CDR2 reads FQNEAQ. This CDR3 contains 14 residues. In nucleotides, the CDR3 is TGTGCCAGCAGCTTAGGACAGGGGAGGGCTGAAGCTTTCTTT. Translation: CASSLGQGRAEAFF.

The V call is TRBV15, the J call TRBJ2-1; 10 bases match TRBD1. This CDR3 is 14 amino acids long. Per the germline V gene, CDR1 is LNHNV and CDR2 is YYDKDF (reference sequence). V lost 4 bases and J lost 10; bases outside the gene matches: 7. The CDR3 sequence is CATSNDRGQGEQFF. CDR3 DNA: TGTGCCACCAGCAATGACAGGGGGCAAGGGGAGCAGTTCTTC.

This clone was picked up one time. This chain uses TRBV4-2 with TRBJ2-1, with 8 positions matching TRBD2. From germline, CDR1 is LGHNA and CDR2 YNFKEQ. The CDR3 length is 15 residues. With 8 bases clipped from V and 8 bases from J, the junction kept 14 bases outside the gene matches. The CDR3 reads CASSFKAGAHDEQFF. The CDR3 DNA follows: TGTGCCAGCTCATTCAAAGCGGGAGCTCACGATGAGCAGTTCTTC.

This chain joins TRBV4-3 and TRBJ1-6, with 10 bases aligning to TRBD1. CDR3 size: 20 residues. The germline V gene has CDR1 LGHNA and CDR2 YSLEER. The ends lost 0 bases at V and 1 base at J; junction bases unmatched: 9. The CDR3 DNA reads as TGCGCCAGCAGCCAAGAATTCGCCGGGACAGGGGTATCCTATAATTCACCCCTCCACTTT. Encoded protein: CASSQEFAGTGVSYNSPLHF.

V and J are TRBV5-1 and TRBJ1-1, with D possibly being TRBD1 (5 bases). The CDR3 is made up of 12 amino acids. V was trimmed by 0 bases and J by 6 bases, leaving 6 bases between them. Germline CDR1 reads SGHRS; CDR2 reads YFSETQ. The DNA of the CDR3 is TGCGCCAGCAGCTTGGAGGGGTCTGAAGCTTTCTTT. Encoded protein: CASSLEGSEAFF.

The chain uses TRBV5-1 and TRBJ2-7; D not certain. V was cut by 0 bases and J by 0 bases, with 7 bases left in between. Per the germline V gene, CDR1 is SGHRS and CDR2 is YFSETQ. CDR3 size: 14 residues. This chain's CDR3 is CASSLVTASYEQYF. The CDR3, as DNA: TGCGCCAGCAGCTTGGTTACAGCCTCCTACGAGCAGTACTTC.

V usage is TRBV18 and J usage is TRBJ2-1; the match to TRBD2 covers 11 bases. CDR1 is KGHSH and CDR2 is LQKENI in the germline V gene. The CDR3 sequence is 16 residues long. V shed 3 bases, J shed 5 bases, and the junction held 6 bases outside the gene matches. For the CDR3, the DNA is TGTGCCAGCTCACCTTGGGGACTAGCGGTTAACAATGAGCAGTTCTTC. Translation: CASSPWGLAVNNEQFF.

J is TRBJ2-5 and V is TRBV19; the match to TRBD2 covers 7 bases. Germline loops: CDR1 LNHDA, CDR2 SQIVND (reference sequence). The trim removed 5 bases at V and 5 bases at J, leaving 5 bases unmatched. The CDR3 totals 13 residues. CDR3 DNA sequence: TGTGCCAGTAGTCCATCCGGGGGGGAGACCCAGTACTTC. Its translation is CASSPSGGETQYF.

The rearrangement joins TRBV7-3 to TRBJ1-1; D is undetermined. CDR1 and CDR2 (germline): SGHTA, FQGTGA. Trimming took off 4 bases at V and 0 bases at J, with 6 bases between the two ends. This CDR3 spans 13 amino acids. The CDR3 sequence: CASSSQMNTEAFF. CDR3 in DNA: TGTGCCAGCAGCTCACAAATGAACACTGAAGCTTTCTTT.

V and J are TRBV10-3 and TRBJ2-5, with D possibly matching TRBD1 (7 bases). CDR1 ENHRY and CDR2 SYGVKD come from the germline V gene. The CDR3 extends over 12 amino acids. CDR3 region: CAAGGHQETQYF. CDR3 nucleotide sequence: TGTGCTGCAGGGGGGCATCAGGAGACCCAGTACTTC.

This clone was observed a handful of times. The chain uses TRBV5-4 and TRBJ1-5, with a possible D match to TRBD1 (6 bases). Germline V CDR1 and CDR2: SGHNT, YYREEE (reference sequence). V was pared by 0 bases and J by 0 bases, with 7 bases between. The CDR3 covers 15 residues. The CDR3: CASSLDRDSNQPQHF. In nucleotides, the CDR3 is TGTGCCAGCAGCTTGGACAGGGATAGCAATCAGCCCCAGCATTTT.

The chain carries TRBV19 and TRBJ1-5; TRBD1 is a possible D gene (6 bases). The CDR3 is 16 residues long. Between the trimmed V and J ends, which lost 8 bases and 4 bases, there was a span of 21 bases. In germline, CDR1 is LNHDA, CDR2 SQIVND (reference sequence). This CDR3 reads CASSLADGQRNQPQHF. The CDR3 DNA is TGTGCCAGTTCCCTAGCAGACGGACAGAGGAATCAGCCCCAGCATTTT. Supplemented by reference TRBV19 and TRBJ1-5, the full variable domain reads DGGITQSPKYLFRKEGQNVTLSCEQNLNHDAMYWYRQDPGQGLRLIYYSQIVNDFQKGDIAEGYSVSREKKESFPLTVTSAQKNPTAFYLCASSLADGQRNQPQHFGDGTRLSIL.

The CDR3 protein is CASRSGSETQYF. DNA for the CDR3: TGTGCCAGCAGGAGCGGGAGTGAGACCCAGTACTTC. This chain uses TRBV12-3 or TRBV12-4 with TRBJ2-5, with 8 positions matching TRBD2. The V segment lost 6 bases and the J segment 5 bases; nucleotides outside the gene matches: 2. This CDR3 contains 12 residues.

This rearrangement joins TRBV6-6 to TRBJ2-7; TRBD2 aligns across 8 bases. The CDR3 runs to 15 residues. Germline trimming cut 6 bases from V and 5 bases from J; bases unmatched to any gene: 12. CDR1 and CDR2 (germline): MNHNY, SVGAGI (reference sequence). CDR3 nucleotides: TGTGCCAGCAGAAACTGGGATAGCGGGAAGGACGAGCAGTACTTC. This gives the protein CASRNWDSGKDEQYF.

The chain uses TRBV12-3 or TRBV12-4 and TRBJ1-5; D is unclear. The CDR3 sequence is 12 residues long. V lost 5 bases and J 6 bases, leaving 8 bases between the germline ends. In DNA, the CDR3 is TGTGCCAGCAGTGCCACCGGTCAGCCCCAGCATTTT. Translation gives CASSATGQPQHF.

The chain couples TRBV11-3 to TRBJ2-1; the match to TRBD2 covers 11 bases. Germline CDR1 is SGHNT and CDR2 is YENEEA. After removal of 5 bases from V and 2 bases from J, the junction contained 2 bases not matched to a gene. The CDR3 contains 15 residues. As DNA, the CDR3 is TGTGCCAGCAGCCGGGGACTAGCGGCCTACAATGAGCAGTTCTTC. Translating it yields CASSRGLAAYNEQFF.

This clone was detected only a few times. The genes are TRBV13 and TRBJ2-7, with 8 nucleotides matching TRBD1. The J segment lost 7 bases and the V segment lost 5 bases, leaving 10 bases of the junction unmatched. The length of the CDR3 is 14 residues. The germline V gene has CDR1 PRHDT and CDR2 FYEKMQ (reference sequence). Written as DNA, the CDR3 is TGTGCCAGCAGCAGACGGACAGGGCTTGGAGAGCAGTACTTC. Residues: CASSRRTGLGEQYF. Full variable domain (missing parts from reference TRBV13 and TRBJ2-7): AAGVIQSPRHLIKEKRETATLKCYPIPRHDTVYWYQQGPGQDPQFLISFYEKMQSDKGSIPDRFSAQQFSDYHSELNMSSLELGDSALYFCASSRRTGLGEQYFGPGTRLTVT.